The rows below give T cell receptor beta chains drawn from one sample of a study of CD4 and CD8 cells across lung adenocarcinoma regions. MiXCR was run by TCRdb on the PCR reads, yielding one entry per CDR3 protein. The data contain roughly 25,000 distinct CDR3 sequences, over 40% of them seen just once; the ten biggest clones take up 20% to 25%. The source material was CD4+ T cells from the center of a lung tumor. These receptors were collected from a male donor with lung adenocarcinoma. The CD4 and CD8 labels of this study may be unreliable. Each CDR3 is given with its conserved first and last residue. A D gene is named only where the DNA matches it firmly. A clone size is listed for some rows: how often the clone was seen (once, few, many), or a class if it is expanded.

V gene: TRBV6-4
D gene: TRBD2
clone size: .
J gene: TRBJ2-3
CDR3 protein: CGGGDGSGSPDTQYF
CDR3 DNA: TGTGGCGGGGGTGACGGGAGCGGGAGCCCAGATACGCAGTATTTT

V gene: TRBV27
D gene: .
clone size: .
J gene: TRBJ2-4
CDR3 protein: CASSSVVRAKNTQYF
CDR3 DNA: TGTGCCAGCAGTTCGGTGGTGAGAGCCAAAAACACTCAGTACTTC

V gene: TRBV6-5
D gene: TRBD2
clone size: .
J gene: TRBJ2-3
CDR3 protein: CASSYSTGGRPGSTGTQFF
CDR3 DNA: TGTGCCAGCAGCTACTCAACTGGCGGGAGGCCTGGGAGCACAGGGACGCAGTTTTTT

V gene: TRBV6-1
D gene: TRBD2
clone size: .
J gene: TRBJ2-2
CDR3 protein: CASRGGPGLAGTEALFF
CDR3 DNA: TGTGCCAGCCGGGGGGGACCAGGACTAGCGGGGACCGAGGCGCTGTTTTTT

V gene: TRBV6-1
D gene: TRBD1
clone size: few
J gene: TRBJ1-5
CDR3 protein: CASSRQGVQPQHF
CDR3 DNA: TGTGCCAGCAGCAGACAGGGGGTTCAGCCCCAGCATTTT

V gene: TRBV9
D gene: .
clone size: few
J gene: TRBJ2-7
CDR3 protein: CASSPPGHIYEQYF
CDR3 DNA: TGTGCCAGCAGCCCCCCGGGACACATATACGAGCAGTACTTC

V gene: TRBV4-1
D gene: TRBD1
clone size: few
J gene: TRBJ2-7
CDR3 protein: CASSLGQTYEQYF
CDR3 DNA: TGCGCCAGCAGCTTGGGACAGACCTACGAGCAGTACTTC

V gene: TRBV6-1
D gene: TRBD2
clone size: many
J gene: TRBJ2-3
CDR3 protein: CASRVAGASDTQYF
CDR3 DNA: TGTGCCAGCAGGGTAGCGGGAGCTTCAGATACGCAGTATTTT

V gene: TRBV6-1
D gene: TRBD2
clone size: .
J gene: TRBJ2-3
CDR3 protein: CAGGDGGRDPDTQYF
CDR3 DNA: TGTGCCGGGGGGGACGGTGGCCGTGACCCAGATACCCAGTATTTC

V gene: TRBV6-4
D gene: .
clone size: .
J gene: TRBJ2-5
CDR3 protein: CSGGLGGGSEDTQYF
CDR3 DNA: TGTTCCGGGGGGCTCGGGGGCGGGAGTGAAGATACCCAGTACTTC

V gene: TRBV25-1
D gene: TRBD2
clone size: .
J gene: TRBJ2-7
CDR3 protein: CASRTAGGGGDEQYF
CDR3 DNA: TGTGCCAGCAGGACAGCGGGAGGGGGGGGCGACGAGCAGTACTTC

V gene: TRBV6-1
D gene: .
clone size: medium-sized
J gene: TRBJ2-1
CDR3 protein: CASRKPGLMRNEQFF
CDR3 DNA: TGTGCCAGCAGAAAACCGGGACTGATGAGGAATGAGCAGTTCTTC

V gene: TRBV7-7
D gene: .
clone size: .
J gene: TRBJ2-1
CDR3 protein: CASSQGSANSGEQFF
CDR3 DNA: TGTGCTAGCAGCCAGGGCAGTGCGAACAGCGGGGAGCAGTTCTTC

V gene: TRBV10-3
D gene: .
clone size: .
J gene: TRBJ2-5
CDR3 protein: CAGQGRAGAETQYF
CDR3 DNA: TGTGCGGGTCAAGGGCGAGCCGGGGCAGAGACGCAGTATTTC

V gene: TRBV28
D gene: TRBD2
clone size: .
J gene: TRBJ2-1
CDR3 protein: CASSRLGLAGYNEQFF
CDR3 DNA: TGTGCCAGCAGTCGCCTTGGACTAGCGGGGTACAATGAGCAGTTCTTC

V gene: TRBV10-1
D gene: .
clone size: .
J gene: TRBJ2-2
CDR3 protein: CASSRRTDTGELFF
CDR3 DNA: TGCGCCAGCAGTCGCAGGACGGATACCGGGGAGCTGTTTTTT

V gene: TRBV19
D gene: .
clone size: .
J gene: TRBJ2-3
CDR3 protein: CASSMGFGKDTQYF
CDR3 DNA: TGTGCCAGTAGTATGGGATTCGGGAAAGATACGCAGTATTTT

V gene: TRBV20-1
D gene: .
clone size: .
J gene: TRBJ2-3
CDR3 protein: CSAMDSLTEWDTQYF
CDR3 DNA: TGCAGTGCTATGGACAGCCTCACCGAGTGGGATACGCAGTATTTC

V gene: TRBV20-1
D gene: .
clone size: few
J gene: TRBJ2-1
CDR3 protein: CSASRGEYNEQFF
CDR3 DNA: TGCAGTGCTAGTAGAGGCGAGTACAATGAGCAGTTCTTC

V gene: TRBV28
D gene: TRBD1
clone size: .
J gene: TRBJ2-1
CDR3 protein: CASSPWTGDNNEQFF
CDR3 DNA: TGTGCCAGCAGTCCATGGACAGGGGACAACAATGAGCAGTTCTTC

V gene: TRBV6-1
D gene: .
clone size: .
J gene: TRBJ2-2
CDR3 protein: CARGLQAGIPDELYF
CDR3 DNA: TGTGCCAGGGGCCTCCAGGCCGGAATTCCAGATGAGCTGTATTTT

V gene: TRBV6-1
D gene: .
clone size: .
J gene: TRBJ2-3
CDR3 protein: CASSLQAVSTDKQYF
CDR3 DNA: TGTGCCAGCAGCCTCCAGGCTGTGAGCACAGATAAGCAGTATTTT

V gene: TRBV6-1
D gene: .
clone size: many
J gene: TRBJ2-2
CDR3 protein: CASRGPANTGELFF
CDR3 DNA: TGTGCCAGCAGGGGTCCCGCGAACACCGGGGAGCTGTTTTTT

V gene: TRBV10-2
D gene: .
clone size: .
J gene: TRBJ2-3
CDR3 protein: CASCLQVVSTEAQFF
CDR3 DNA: TGCGCCAGCTGCCTCCAGGTAGTGAGCACCGAGGCGCAGTTTTTT

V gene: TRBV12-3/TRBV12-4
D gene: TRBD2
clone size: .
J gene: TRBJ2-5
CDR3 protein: CASSPGLAGPQDTQYF
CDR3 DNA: TGTGCCAGCAGTCCGGGCCTAGCGGGTCCCCAAGATACCCAGTATTTC

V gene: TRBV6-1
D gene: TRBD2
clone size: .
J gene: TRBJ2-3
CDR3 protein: CASAGGGASGTDTQYF
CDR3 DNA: TGTGCCAGCGCGGGCGGTGGGGCTAGCGGGACAGATACGCAGTATTTT

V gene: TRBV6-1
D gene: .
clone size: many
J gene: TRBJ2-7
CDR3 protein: CASSELLQVYEQYF
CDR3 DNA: TGTGCCAGCAGTGAATTATTACAGGTCTACGAGCAGTACTTC

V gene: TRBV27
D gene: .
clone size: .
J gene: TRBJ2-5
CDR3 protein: CASTMRGGAEVQSF
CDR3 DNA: TGTGCCAGCACTATGAGGGGGGGGGCTGAGGTCCAGTCTTTC

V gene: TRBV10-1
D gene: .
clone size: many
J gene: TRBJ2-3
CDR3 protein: CASSDRNRASTDTQYF
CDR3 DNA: TGCGCCAGCAGTGATAGGAACAGGGCGAGCACAGATACGCAGTATTTT

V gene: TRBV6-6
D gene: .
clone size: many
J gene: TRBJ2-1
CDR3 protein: CASSSRRDLNSYEQFF
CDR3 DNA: TGTGCCAGCAGTTCACGAAGGGACTTAAACTCCTACGAGCAGTTCTTC

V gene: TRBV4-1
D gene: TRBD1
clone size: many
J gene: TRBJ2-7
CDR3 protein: CASSQLAPGQGYEQYF
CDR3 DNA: TGCGCCAGCAGCCAACTGGCCCCGGGACAGGGCTACGAGCAGTACTTC

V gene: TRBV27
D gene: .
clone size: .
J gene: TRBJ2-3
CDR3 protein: CASSGAGTTDTQYF
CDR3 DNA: TGTGCCAGCAGTGGGGCCGGGACGACAGATACGCAGTATTTC

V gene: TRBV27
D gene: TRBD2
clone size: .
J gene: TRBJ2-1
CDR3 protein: CASVGRLAGSHNEQFF
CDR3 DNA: TGTGCCAGCGTGGGGCGACTAGCGGGGTCCCACAATGAGCAGTTCTTC

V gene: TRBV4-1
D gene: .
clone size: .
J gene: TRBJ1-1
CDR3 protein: CASSLRDGVEAFF
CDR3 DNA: TGCGCCAGCAGCCTTCGGGACGGGGTAGAAGCTTTCTTT

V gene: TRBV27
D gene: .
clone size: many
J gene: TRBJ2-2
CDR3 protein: CASRPPGHNTGELFF
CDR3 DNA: TGTGCCAGCAGGCCACCCGGTCATAACACCGGGGAGCTGTTTTTT

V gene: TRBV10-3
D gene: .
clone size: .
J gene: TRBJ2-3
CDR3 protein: CATLTAVSTEEQFF
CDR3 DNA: TGTGCCACCTTGACAGCCGTGAGCACAGAGGAGCAGTTTTTT

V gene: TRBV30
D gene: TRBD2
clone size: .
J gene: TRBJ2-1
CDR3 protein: CAWSPSTSGRTGEQFF
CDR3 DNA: TGTGCCTGGAGTCCTTCGACTAGCGGGAGAACTGGGGAGCAGTTTTTC

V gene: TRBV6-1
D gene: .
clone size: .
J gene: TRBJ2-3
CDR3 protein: CAGSVGRNKETQYF
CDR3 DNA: TGTGCGGGCAGCGTGGGCAGGAACAAAGAGACCCAGTATTTT

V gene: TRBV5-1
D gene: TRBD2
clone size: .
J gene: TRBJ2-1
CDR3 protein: CASSSKTSGRLDEQFF
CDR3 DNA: TGCGCCAGCAGTTCGAAGACTAGCGGGAGGTTGGATGAGCAGTTCTTC

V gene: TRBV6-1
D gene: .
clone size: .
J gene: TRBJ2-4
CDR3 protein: CASSPKGGGAKDIQYF
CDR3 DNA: TGTGCCAGCAGTCCTAAGGGGGGGGGAGCCAAAGATATTCAGTACTTC

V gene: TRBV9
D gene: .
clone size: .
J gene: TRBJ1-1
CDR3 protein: CASSVGERTEAFF
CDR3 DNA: TGTGCCAGCAGCGTAGGGGAGAGGACTGAAGCTTTCTTT

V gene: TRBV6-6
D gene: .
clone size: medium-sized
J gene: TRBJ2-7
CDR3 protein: CASSNRDTYEQYF
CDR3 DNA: TGTGCCAGCAGTAACCGGGACACCTACGAGCAGTACTTC

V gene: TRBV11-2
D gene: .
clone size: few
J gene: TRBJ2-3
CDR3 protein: CASSPEEGAQYF
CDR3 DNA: TGTGCCAGCAGCCCGGAAGAAGGGGCGCAGTATTTT

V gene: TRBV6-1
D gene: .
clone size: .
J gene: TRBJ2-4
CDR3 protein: CASTWGPLTNIQYF
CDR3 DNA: TGTGCCAGTACTTGGGGGCCCCTCACAAACATTCAGTACTTC

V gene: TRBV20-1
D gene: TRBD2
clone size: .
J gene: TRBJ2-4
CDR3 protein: CSARGEGAIQYF
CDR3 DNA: TGCAGTGCTAGAGGGGAGGGCGCCATTCAGTACTTC

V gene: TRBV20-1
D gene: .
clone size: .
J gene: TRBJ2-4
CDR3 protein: CSTGVGNIQYF
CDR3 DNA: TGCAGTACCGGGGTCGGAAACATTCAGTACTTC

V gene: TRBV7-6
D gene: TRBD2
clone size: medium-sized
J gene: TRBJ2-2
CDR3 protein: CASSLEIAGAAGELFF
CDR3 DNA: TGTGCCAGCAGCTTAGAAATAGCGGGAGCAGCCGGGGAGCTGTTTTTT

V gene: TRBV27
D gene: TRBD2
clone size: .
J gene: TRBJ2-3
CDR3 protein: CASGPGGGDTETQYF
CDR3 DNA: TGTGCCAGCGGGCCCGGGGGGGGTGACACAGAGACCCAGTATTTC

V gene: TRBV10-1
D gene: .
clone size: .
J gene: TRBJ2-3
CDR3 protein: CARGLGGKNIQYF
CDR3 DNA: TGCGCCAGGGGGCTGGGGGGAAAAAACATTCAGTACTTT

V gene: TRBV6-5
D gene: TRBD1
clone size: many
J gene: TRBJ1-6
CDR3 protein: CASRLRPGQGASSPLHF
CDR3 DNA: TGTGCCAGCAGATTACGACCGGGACAGGGGGCTTCTTCACCCCTCCACTTT

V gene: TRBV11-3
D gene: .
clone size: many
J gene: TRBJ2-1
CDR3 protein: CASSLDLATGEQFF
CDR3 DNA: TGTGCCAGCAGCTTAGATCTAGCGACGGGTGAGCAGTTCTTC

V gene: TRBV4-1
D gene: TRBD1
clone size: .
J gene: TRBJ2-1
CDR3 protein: CASSHGTGDSYNEQFF
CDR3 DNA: TGCGCCAGCAGCCACGGGACAGGGGACTCCTACAATGAGCAGTTCTTC

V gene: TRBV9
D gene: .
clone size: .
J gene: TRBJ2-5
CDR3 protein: CASSVDGAGTQNF
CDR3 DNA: TGTGCCAGCAGCGTAGACGGGGCCGGGACCCAGAATTTC

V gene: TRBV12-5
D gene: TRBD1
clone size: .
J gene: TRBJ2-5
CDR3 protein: CASGYWTGGTETQYF
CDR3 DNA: TGTGCTAGTGGTTATTGGACAGGGGGGACAGAGACCCAGTACTTC

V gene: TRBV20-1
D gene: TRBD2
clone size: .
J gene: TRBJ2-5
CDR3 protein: CSAGTSGSIGTQYF
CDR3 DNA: TGCAGTGCAGGGACTAGCGGGAGTATTGGGACCCAGTACTTC